This TCR beta chain was sequenced for a study of T cell changes during pregnancy in multiple sclerosis. The method was immunoSEQ multiplex PCR; TCRdb's version includes in-frame clones alone and lacks a portion of them. This table holds tens of thousands of clones, 93% found once. There are 12 residues in the CDR3. From germline, CDR1 is SGDLS and CDR2 YYNGEE. V dropped 4 bases and J dropped 7 bases, with 11 bases sitting between them. This receptor was taken from a female donor in good health, enrolled as a control in a pregnancy study. The V gene is TRBV9, the J gene TRBJ1-1; D is uncertain. The specimen comprised peripheral blood, sampled in the third trimester of pregnancy. CDR3 protein: CASSLLGSEAFF. CDR3 sequence (DNA): TGTGCCAGCAGCCTACTTGGGAGTGAAGCTTTCTTT.